This T cell receptor beta chain is from a study of T-cell reconstitution after alpha-beta-depleted transplantation in children (TCRdb year 2016). For the study in its entirety: T-cell immune reconstitution after TCRalphabeta/CD19-depleted allogeneic hematopoietic cell transplantation in children was quantitatively tracked in the study by means of TCR repertoire profiling.

Receptor amplification or capture employed PCR. The sequencer was an Illumina HiSeq 2500. TCR libraries were prepared with molecular barcoding, using unique molecular identifiers to normalize TCRbeta repertoire quantification. TCRdb reran the public reads through fastp at Q25 and MiXCR, keeping productive beta chains. Rows with a matching CDR3 protein are joined into one entry that keeps the most common DNA and genes. This sample has approximately 200,000 distinct CDR3 sequences in its table, and less than 15% of those were observed once. The top ten clonotypes cover roughly 13% of the sample. The germline V gene sets CDR1 to SGHRS and CDR2 to YFSETQ. The CDR3 numbers 14 residues from cysteine through phenylalanine. Left in the record is the CDR3 DNA by itself, 42 bases read in frame from the first base. The trim is 8 bases for V and 4 bases for J, with a gap of 15 bases between the germline ends. This clonotype was picked up many times. Its recognized antigen is unknown. No base qualities exist here, and no much larger clone lies one base off it.

The clonotype was recovered from a human donor who donated a stem cell graft to a child with acute lymphoblastic leukemia. Sequenced here: PBMCs from the stem cell graft donor, sampled from the stem cell graft. The sequence links TRBV5-1 to TRBJ2-2, with no confidently assigned D gene. The DNA sequence is given as TGCGCCAGTAGGGAAGTTCTAGGCACCGGGGAGCTGTTTTTT. Its protein reads: CASREVLGTGELFF.